The source of this T cell receptor (beta chain) is a study of regulatory dendritic cells for organ transplantation. The study, taken as a whole, reports: Mature dendritic cells appeared to drive more memory CD8+ clonal expansion than regulatory ones. Alloreactive memory CD8+ T cell pools varied considerably between individuals.

A note on this clone: What it binds is unknown.

Only in-frame clones appear in the TCRdb table, and some are missing; sequencing was by immunoSEQ multiplex PCR. The repertoire holds around 6,000 clones, with around 62% as singletons. Naive CD45RA+ and memory CD45RO+ CD4+ or CD8+ T cells were FACS-sorted. The germline V gene encodes CDR1 MNHEY and CDR2 SMNVEV (reference sequence). Trimming took 3 bases from V and 1 from J, leaving 12 bases between them. The CDR3 sequence is 15 residues long. The chain combines TRBV27 with TRBJ1-1; a possible D gene is TRBD1 (5 bases). What was sequenced was memory CD8+ T cells from blood. Subset: CD45RO+ memory T cells. The receptor was isolated from a human donor in good health. Here the CDR3 DNA reads TGTGCCAGCAGTTTGGGGCAGGGAGGGAACACTGAAGCTTTCTTT. Its protein is CASSLGQGGNTEAFF.